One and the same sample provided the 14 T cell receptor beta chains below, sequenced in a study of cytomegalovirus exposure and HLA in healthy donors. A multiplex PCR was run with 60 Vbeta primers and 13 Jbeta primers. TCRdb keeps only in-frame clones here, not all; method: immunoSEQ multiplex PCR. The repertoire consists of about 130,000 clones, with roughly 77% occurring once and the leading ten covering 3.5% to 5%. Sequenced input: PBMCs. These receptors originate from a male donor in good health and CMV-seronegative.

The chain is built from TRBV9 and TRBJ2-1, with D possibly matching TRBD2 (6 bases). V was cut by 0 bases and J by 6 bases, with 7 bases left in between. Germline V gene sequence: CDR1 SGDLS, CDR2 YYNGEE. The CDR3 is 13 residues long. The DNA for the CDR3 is TGTGCCAGCAGCGTAGCGGAGGGCAATGAGCAGTTCTTC. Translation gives CASSVAEGNEQFF.

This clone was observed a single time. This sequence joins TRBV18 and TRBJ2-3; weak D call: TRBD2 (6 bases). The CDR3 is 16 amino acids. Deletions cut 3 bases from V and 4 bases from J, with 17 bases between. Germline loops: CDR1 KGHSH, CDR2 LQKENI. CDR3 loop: CASSPTQTEGPDTQYF. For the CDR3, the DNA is TGTGCCAGCTCACCCACCCAGACGGAGGGTCCAGATACGCAGTATTTT.

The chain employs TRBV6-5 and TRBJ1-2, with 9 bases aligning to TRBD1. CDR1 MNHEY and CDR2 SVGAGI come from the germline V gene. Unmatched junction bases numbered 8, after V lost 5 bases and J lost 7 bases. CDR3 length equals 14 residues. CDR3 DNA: TGTGCCAGCAGTGTTCCCACAGGGGGCCGTGGCTACACCTTC. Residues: CASSVPTGGRGYTF.

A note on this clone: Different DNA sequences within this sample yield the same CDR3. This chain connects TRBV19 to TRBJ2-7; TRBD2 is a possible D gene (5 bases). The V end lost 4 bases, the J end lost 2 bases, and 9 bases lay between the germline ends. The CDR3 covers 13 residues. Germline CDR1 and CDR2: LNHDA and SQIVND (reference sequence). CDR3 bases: TGTGCCAGTAGTACTTCCGGGACCTACGAGCAGTACTTC. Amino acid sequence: CASSTSGTYEQYF.

The CDR3 coding sequence is TGTGCCAGCAGTGTTTTGGGCAGGGCCAACGAGCAGTACTTC. Amino acid sequence: CASSVLGRANEQYF. The gene calls are TRBV6-1 and TRBJ2-7; maybe TRBD1 (5 bases). CDR1 is MNHNS, CDR2 SASEGT, per germline. Trimming left V 4 bases short and J 5 bases short, with 15 bases between. The CDR3 is 14 amino acids.

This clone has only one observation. The CDR3 protein is CASSLDGTGGNEKLFF. In DNA form, the CDR3 reads TGTGCCAGCAGCTTAGACGGGACAGGGGGGAATGAAAAACTGTTTTTT. This chain connects TRBV7-2 to TRBJ1-4; 11 positions match TRBD1. Germline-derived CDR1 and CDR2 are SGHTA and FQGNSA. J lost 5 bases, V lost 1 base, and 3 bases had no gene match. The CDR3 runs 16 residues.

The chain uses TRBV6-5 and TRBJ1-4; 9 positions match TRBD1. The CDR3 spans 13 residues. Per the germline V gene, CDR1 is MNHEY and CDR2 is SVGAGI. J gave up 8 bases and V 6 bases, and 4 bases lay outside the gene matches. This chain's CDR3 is CASRQGAGEKLFF. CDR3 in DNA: TGTGCCAGCAGACAGGGGGCCGGGGAAAAACTGTTTTTT.

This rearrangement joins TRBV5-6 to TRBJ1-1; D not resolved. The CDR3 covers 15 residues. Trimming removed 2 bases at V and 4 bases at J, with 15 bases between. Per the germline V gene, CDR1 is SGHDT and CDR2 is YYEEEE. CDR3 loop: CASSFITGGGTEAFF. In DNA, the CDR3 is TGTGCCAGCAGCTTCATAACTGGAGGAGGCACTGAAGCTTTCTTT. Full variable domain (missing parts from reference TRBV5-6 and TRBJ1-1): DAGVTQSPTHLIKTRGQQVTLRCSPKSGHDTVSWYQQALGQGPQFIFQYYEEEERQRGNFPDRFSGHQFPNYSSELNVNALLLGDSALYLCASSFITGGGTEAFFGQGTRLTVV.

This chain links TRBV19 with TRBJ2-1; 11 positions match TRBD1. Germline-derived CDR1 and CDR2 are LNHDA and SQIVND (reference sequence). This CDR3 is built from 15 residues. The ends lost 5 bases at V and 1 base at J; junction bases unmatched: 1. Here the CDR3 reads CASSRDRGSYNEQFF. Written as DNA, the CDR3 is TGTGCCAGTAGTCGGGACAGGGGGTCCTACAATGAGCAGTTCTTC.

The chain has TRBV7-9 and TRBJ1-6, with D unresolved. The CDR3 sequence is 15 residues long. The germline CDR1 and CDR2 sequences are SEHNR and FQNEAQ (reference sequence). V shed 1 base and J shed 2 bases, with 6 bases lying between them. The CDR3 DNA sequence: TGTGCCAGCAGCTTAGGCAGGACCTATAATTCACCCCTCCACTTT. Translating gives CASSLGRTYNSPLHF.

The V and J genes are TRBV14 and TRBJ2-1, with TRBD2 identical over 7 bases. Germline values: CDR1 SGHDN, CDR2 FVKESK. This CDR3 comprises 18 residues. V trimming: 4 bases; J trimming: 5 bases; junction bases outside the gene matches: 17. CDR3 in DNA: TGTGCCAGCAGCCCCTCCAAACCTAGGCGGGAGCTGAACAATGAGCAGTTCTTC. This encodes CASSPSKPRRELNNEQFF.

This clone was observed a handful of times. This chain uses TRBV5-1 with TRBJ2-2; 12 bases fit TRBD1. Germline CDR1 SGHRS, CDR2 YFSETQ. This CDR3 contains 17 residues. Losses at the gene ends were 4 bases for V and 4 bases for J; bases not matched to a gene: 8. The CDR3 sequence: CASSGGQGAIITGELFF. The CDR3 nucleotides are TGCGCCAGCAGCGGGGGACAGGGGGCCATCATCACCGGGGAGCTGTTTTTT.

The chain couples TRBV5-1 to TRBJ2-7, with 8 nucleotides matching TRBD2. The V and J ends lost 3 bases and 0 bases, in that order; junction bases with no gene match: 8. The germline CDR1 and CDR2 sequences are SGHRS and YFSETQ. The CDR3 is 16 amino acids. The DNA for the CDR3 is TGCGCCAGCAGCTCGATCAGCGGGAGAAGCTCCTACGAGCAGTACTTC. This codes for CASSSISGRSSYEQYF.

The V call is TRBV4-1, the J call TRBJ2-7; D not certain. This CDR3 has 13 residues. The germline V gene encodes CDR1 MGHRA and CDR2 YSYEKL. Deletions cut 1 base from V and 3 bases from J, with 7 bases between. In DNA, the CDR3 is TGCGCCAGCAGCCAAGCTAGTAGCTACGAGCAGTACTTC. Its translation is CASSQASSYEQYF.